A single sample is the source of the 27 T cell receptor beta chains below, sequenced in a study of blood T cell repertoires in COVID-19. Method: immunoSEQ multiplex PCR; TCRdb's copy keeps in-frame clones and lacks some. The table shows 150,000 to 200,000 clones, with approximately 92% occurring only once. The specimen sequenced was peripheral blood. These receptors originate from a man aged 45-65 years with acute or convalescent COVID-19.

The chain couples TRBV12-3 or TRBV12-4 to TRBJ1-2; D is uncertain. The CDR3 is made up of 13 amino acids. Trimming removed 2 bases from V and 4 bases from J, with 8 bases in between. CDR3 nucleotides: TGTGCCAGCAGTTTACGGACTATCTATGGCTACACCTTC. Residues: CASSLRTIYGYTF.

This clone occurred once. The rearrangement links TRBV27 to TRBJ2-3; no definite D call. CDR3 length: 15 amino acids. Germline V gene data show CDR1 as MNHEY and CDR2 as SMNVEV (reference sequence). The V and J ends lost 5 bases and 0 bases respectively, with 12 bases between them. Here the CDR3 DNA reads TGTGCCAGCAGTCCACAAATTTCTAGCACAGATACGCAGTATTTT. As protein: CASSPQISSTDTQYF.

The chain has TRBV6-5 and TRBJ2-1, with 13 bases aligning to TRBD2. CDR3 length: 15 amino acids. Looked up from germline, CDR1 is MNHEY and CDR2 is SVGAGI. V dropped 5 bases and J dropped 5; count of bases not matched to a gene: 3. DNA for the CDR3: TGTGCCAGCAGTCTACTAGCGGGAGGGGACAATGAGCAGTTCTTC. Amino acids: CASSLLAGGDNEQFF.

V usage is TRBV30 and J usage is TRBJ2-1; D call uncertain. V gave up 6 bases and J gave up 0 bases, with 3 bases separating them. Germline CDR1 GTSNPN, CDR2 SVGIG (reference sequence). The CDR3 contains 11 residues. The CDR3 reads CACSSYNEQFF. In DNA, the CDR3 is TGTGCCTGTAGCTCCTACAATGAGCAGTTCTTC.

The chain employs TRBV7-6 and TRBJ2-7; no clear D gene. The germline V gene encodes CDR1 SGHVS and CDR2 FNYEAQ. This CDR3 comprises 13 residues. The germline V and J ends were trimmed by 1 base and 6 bases, with 10 bases remaining between them. This CDR3 is CASSLVPKREQYF. The CDR3 nucleotides read TGTGCCAGCAGCTTAGTCCCTAAGCGCGAGCAGTACTTC.

The V and J genes are TRBV28 and TRBJ1-5; D unclear. The germline V gene has CDR1 MDHEN and CDR2 SYDVKM. V was cut by 3 bases and J by 3 bases, with 9 bases left in between. The CDR3 contains 14 residues. In nucleotides, the CDR3 is TGTGCCAGCAGTTTGAGGCAGCACAATCAGCCCCAGCATTTT. This sequence encodes CASSLRQHNQPQHF.

DNA for the CDR3: TGCGCCAGCAGCTCGGAGGGACAGGCGGACTATGGCTACACCTTC. Translation: CASSSEGQADYGYTF. The genes are TRBV5-1 and TRBJ1-2, with 8 bases identical to TRBD1. The CDR3 length is 15 residues. V was clipped by 3 bases and J by 3 bases; unmatched bases: 7. Germline loops: CDR1 SGHRS, CDR2 YFSETQ.

The CDR3 here is CASSKLGNTGSNQPQHF. CDR3 DNA sequence: TGTGCCAGTAGTAAATTGGGGAACACAGGATCCAATCAGCCCCAGCATTTT. The chain combines TRBV19 with TRBJ1-5; tentative D call: TRBD1 (5 bases). The germline V gene has CDR1 LNHDA and CDR2 SQIVND (reference sequence). V was trimmed by 4 bases and J by 3 bases, leaving 19 bases between them. This CDR3 comprises 17 residues.

This rearrangement joins TRBV10-3 to TRBJ1-6; TRBD1 aligns across 8 bases. J gave up 7 bases and V 2 bases, and 4 bases lay outside the gene matches. The CDR3 consists of 15 residues. The germline V gene encodes CDR1 ENHRY and CDR2 SYGVKD. CDR3 nucleotide sequence: TGTGCCATCAGTGAGCAGGGGGCTGGAAATTCACCCCTCCACTTT. It translates to CAISEQGAGNSPLHF.

V usage is TRBV15 and J usage is TRBJ2-3; 10 bases map to TRBD1. The CDR3 sequence is 16 residues long. J was trimmed by 4 bases and V by 3 bases; bases with no gene match: 7. Germline V gene sequence: CDR1 LNHNV, CDR2 YYDKDF (reference sequence). The DNA of the CDR3 is TGTGCCACCAGCAGTTCGACAGGGGGCGCATCAGATACGCAGTATTTT. Its translation is CATSSSTGGASDTQYF.

This chain uses TRBV7-2 with TRBJ1-2; the D gene is possibly TRBD1 (6 bases). Trimming removed 5 bases at V and 2 bases at J, with 15 bases between. Germline-derived CDR1 and CDR2 are SGHTA and FQGNSA. The length of the CDR3 is 15 residues. The CDR3 loop is CASSLRGGGNYGYTF. CDR3 DNA sequence: TGTGCCAGCAGCCTTAGGGGGGGAGGCAACTATGGCTACACCTTC.

The chain uses TRBV10-3 and TRBJ2-2; 9 nucleotides agree with TRBD1. CDR1 ENHRY and CDR2 SYGVKD come from the germline V gene. The CDR3 runs to 17 residues. J was trimmed by 1 base and V by 6 bases; bases with no gene match: 9. Here the CDR3 reads CAIRTWTGAMNTGELFF. The CDR3 bases are TGTGCCATCAGAACCTGGACAGGGGCAATGAACACCGGGGAGCTGTTTTTT.

This chain links TRBV19 with TRBJ2-4, with 10 positions matching TRBD2. The V gene end was trimmed by 9 bases and the J gene end by 0 bases; junction bases not matched to a gene: 8. Germline CDR1 reads LNHDA; CDR2 reads SQIVND (reference sequence). The CDR3 is 16 amino acids. In DNA, the CDR3 is TGTGCCAGACCGATAGCGGGAGGTGAAGCCAAAAACATTCAGTACTTC. Translated, it gives CARPIAGGEAKNIQYF.

The gene calls are TRBV18 and TRBJ2-7; D remains ambiguous. The germline V gene encodes CDR1 KGHSH and CDR2 LQKENI. The CDR3 runs to 15 residues. The V end was cut by 3 bases, the J end by 3 bases, with 15 bases between. The CDR3 is CASSPSSSSGYEQYF. The CDR3 region has the DNA TGTGCCAGCTCACCGTCGTCGTCGTCGGGCTACGAGCAGTACTTC.

The genes are TRBV10-3 and TRBJ2-3; TRBD2 agrees at 8 bases. V shed 11 bases, J shed 4 bases, and the junction held 17 bases outside the gene matches. The CDR3 is made up of 16 amino acids. Germline lookup yields CDR1 ENHRY and CDR2 SYGVKD. The CDR3: CAPGSPLAGLADTQYF. CDR3 DNA sequence: TGTGCCCCCGGGTCCCCTCTAGCGGGTCTTGCAGATACGCAGTATTTT.

The chain joins TRBV28 to TRBJ2-3, with 10 positions matching TRBD2. The CDR3 runs to 16 residues. V lost 8 bases, J lost 2 bases, and 10 bases stayed unmatched. In germline, CDR1 is MDHEN, CDR2 SYDVKM. The CDR3, as DNA: TGTGCCAGCCACCTCCTAGCGGGAGAGCACACAGATACGCAGTATTTT. This encodes CASHLLAGEHTDTQYF.

The count of this clone is one. The chain has TRBV27 and TRBJ2-1, with a tentative D call TRBD2 (5 bases). Trimming shortened V by 3 bases and J by 7 bases, and 13 bases separated the two germline ends. This CDR3 comprises 14 residues. Germline values: CDR1 MNHEY, CDR2 SMNVEV (reference sequence). CDR3 nucleotide sequence: TGTGCCAGCAGTTTTACAGTTCGAGGGAATGAGCAGTTCTTC. Protein product: CASSFTVRGNEQFF.

The chain is built from TRBV15 and TRBJ2-2; TRBD1 matches at 10 bases. Germline loops: CDR1 LNHNV, CDR2 YYDKDF (reference sequence). This CDR3 has 17 amino acids. The trim removed 2 bases at V and 0 bases at J, leaving 3 bases unmatched. Here the CDR3 reads CATSRPTGGANTGELFF. Here the CDR3 DNA reads TGTGCCACCAGCAGACCGACAGGGGGCGCGAACACCGGGGAGCTGTTTTTT.

The gene calls are TRBV13 and TRBJ2-2; TRBD2 matches at 9 bases. Unmatched junction bases numbered 12, after V lost 4 bases and J lost 6 bases. The CDR3 consists of 17 residues. CDR1 and CDR2 (germline): PRHDT, FYEKMQ (reference sequence). The CDR3: CASSYGIAGDVPGELFF. CDR3 nucleotide sequence: TGTGCCAGCAGCTATGGTATAGCGGGAGACGTTCCCGGGGAGCTGTTTTTT.

V and J are TRBV25-1 and TRBJ2-1, with D uncertain. The V end was cut by 4 bases, the J end by 7 bases, with 14 bases between. Germline-derived CDR1 and CDR2 are MGHDK and SYGVNS. This CDR3 contains 14 residues. CDR3: CASSGRGKDNEQFF. The DNA of the CDR3 is TGTGCCAGCAGTGGCCGAGGCAAGGATAATGAGCAGTTCTTC. The entire variable domain, with the rest obtained from reference TRBV25-1 and TRBJ2-1, is as follows: EADIYQTPRYLVIGTGKKITLECSQTMGHDKMYWYQQDPGMELHLIHYSYGVNSTEKGDLSSESTVSRIRTEHFPLTLESARPSHTSQYLCASSGRGKDNEQFFGPGTRLTVL.

The chain links TRBV4-2 to TRBJ2-7, with a weak D call TRBD2 (7 bases). Germline CDR1 LGHNA, CDR2 YNFKEQ. Trimming removed 2 bases at V and 4 bases at J, with 21 bases between. This CDR3 has 17 residues. CDR3 coding DNA: TGTGCCAGCAGCCAACGAGGGGGGCCGGGGGGCTTATACGAGCAGTACTTC. Protein product: CASSQRGGPGGLYEQYF.

V usage is TRBV11-1 and J usage is TRBJ2-2; D gene ambiguous. Between the trimmed V and J ends, which lost 3 bases and 5 bases, there was a span of 10 bases. This CDR3 is 14 amino acids long. The V gene's germline CDR1 is SGHAT and CDR2 FQDESV (reference sequence). DNA for the CDR3: TGTGCCAGCAGCTTTCTGGCGGCGACCGGGGAGCTGTTTTTT. Amino acids: CASSFLAATGELFF.

V and J are TRBV2 and TRBJ1-2; no definite D call. This CDR3 is 14 amino acids long. In germline, CDR1 is SNHLY, CDR2 FYNNEI. V lost 3 bases and J 4 bases, leaving 12 bases between the germline ends. The CDR3 region is CASSDRGSSYGYTF. The CDR3 DNA is TGTGCCAGCAGTGACCGGGGAAGCTCCTATGGCTACACCTTC.

This clone was seen once. This sequence joins TRBV25-1 and TRBJ2-1; 9 bases fit TRBD1. This CDR3 contains 17 residues. CDR1 MGHDK and CDR2 SYGVNS come from the germline V gene. V lost 0 bases, J lost 3 bases, and 6 bases stayed unmatched. CDR3 protein: CASSEYPRQGDYNEQFF. Here the CDR3 DNA reads TGTGCCAGCAGTGAATATCCCCGACAGGGGGACTACAATGAGCAGTTCTTC.

This chain joins TRBV7-3 and TRBJ2-6; 12 bases are a match to TRBD1. CDR1 is SGHTA and CDR2 is FQGTGA in the germline V gene. The length of the CDR3 is 18 residues. V lost 1 base and J lost 3; bases outside the gene matches: 4. This CDR3 is CASSLRGQGAFGANVLTF. In DNA form, the CDR3 reads TGTGCCAGCAGCTTAAGGGGACAGGGGGCGTTTGGGGCCAACGTCCTGACTTTC.

The chain joins TRBV7-8 to TRBJ1-1; D is unclear. V was clipped by 3 bases and J by 2 bases, with 10 bases between them. The CDR3 extends over 14 amino acids. CDR1 is SGHVS and CDR2 is FQNEAQ in the germline V gene. The CDR3 nucleotides are TGTGCCAGCAGCTTTGGAGGAACAAACACTGAAGCTTTCTTT. As protein: CASSFGGTNTEAFF.

The rearrangement uses TRBV19 and TRBJ1-5, with 11 bases identical to TRBD1. The germline V gene encodes CDR1 LNHDA and CDR2 SQIVND (reference sequence). This CDR3 is built from 16 residues. The V segment lost 5 bases and the J segment 4 bases; nucleotides outside the gene matches: 7. CDR3 loop: CASSGQGAPGNQPQHF. DNA of the CDR3: TGTGCCAGTAGTGGACAGGGGGCTCCAGGGAATCAGCCCCAGCATTTT. Looking up the rest from reference TRBV19 and TRBJ1-5 gives the full variable domain: DGGITQSPKYLFRKEGQNVTLSCEQNLNHDAMYWYRQDPGQGLRLIYYSQIVNDFQKGDIAEGYSVSREKKESFPLTVTSAQKNPTAFYLCASSGQGAPGNQPQHFGDGTRLSIL.